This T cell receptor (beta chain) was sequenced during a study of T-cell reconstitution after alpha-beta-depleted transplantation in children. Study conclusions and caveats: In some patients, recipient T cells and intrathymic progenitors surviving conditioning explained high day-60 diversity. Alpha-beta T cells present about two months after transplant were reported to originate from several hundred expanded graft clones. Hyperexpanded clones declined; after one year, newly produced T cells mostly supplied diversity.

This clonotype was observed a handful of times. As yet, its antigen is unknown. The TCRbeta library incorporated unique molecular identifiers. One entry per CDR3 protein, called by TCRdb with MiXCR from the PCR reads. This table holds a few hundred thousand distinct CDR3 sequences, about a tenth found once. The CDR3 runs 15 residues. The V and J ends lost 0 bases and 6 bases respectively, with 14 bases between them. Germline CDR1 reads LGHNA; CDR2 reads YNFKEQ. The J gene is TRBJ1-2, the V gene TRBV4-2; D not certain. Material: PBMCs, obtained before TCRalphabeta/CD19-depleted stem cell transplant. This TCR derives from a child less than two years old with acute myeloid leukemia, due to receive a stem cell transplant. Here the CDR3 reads CASSQDWGRANGYTF. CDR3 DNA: TGTGCCAGCAGCCAAGATTGGGGAAGGGCTAATGGCTACACCTTC.